The clone carrying this T cell receptor (beta chain) came up many times. This sample is part of a study of regulatory T cells in long-lasting Graves disease. As to time point: newly diagnosed GD, antithyroid drugs for less than 3 months. RNA from PBMCs was the source of the TCR library. Trimming removed 5 bases at V and 2 bases at J, with 18 bases between. Germline V lookup: CDR1 MDHEN, CDR2 SYDVKM. The CDR3 spans 17 residues. iRepertoire HTBI primers and Arm-PCR of CDR3 regions built TCR beta libraries. TCRdb processed the multiplex PCR reads anew with MiXCR; each CDR3 protein has one entry. The sample includes over 350,000 distinct CDR3 sequences, 12% to 15% of them seen just once. Another study also made use of these data, one on T cells in Graves' hyperthyroidism and ophthalmopathy.

The receptor comes from a woman between 50 and 59 years old with Graves disease. Sequencing was performed on peripheral blood mononuclear cells (PBMCs), taken at new diagnosis, from a patient treated with antithyroid drugs. The chain combines TRBV28 with TRBJ2-2, with D tentatively TRBD1 (6 bases). Here the CDR3 DNA reads TGTGCCAGCAGTCCTATCCCCCGGACAGACAACACCGGGGAGCTGTTTTTT. It specifies CASSPIPRTDNTGELFF.